The rows below give T cell receptor beta chains drawn from one sample of a study of shared clonotypes between healthy human individuals. Repertoires were generated with immunoSEQ multiplex PCR, while TCRdb's copy carries only in-frame clones and drops some. The table includes about 2.2 million clones, around 93% detected once. Sequenced: naive CD8+ T cells from PBMCs. Every receptor here comes from a man aged 18 to 35 in good health. Some clones in this sample may be carry-over from other donors' samples. The CDR3 runs from the conserved cysteine through the conserved F or W. Fields, in order: V gene, clone size, D gene, J gene, CDR3 length, CDR3 protein, CDR3 DNA. D genes are given only for firm matches. A row's size may be missing; if present it is once, few, many or a size class.

v_call: TRBV6-6; clone_size: NA; d_call: NA; j_call: TRBJ2-7; cdr3_length: 15; cdr3_aa: CASSYESGFLYEQYF; cdr3_nt: TGTGCCAGCAGTTACGAAAGTGGATTCCTCTACGAGCAGTACTTC
v_call: TRBV10-2; clone_size: NA; d_call: TRBD1; j_call: TRBJ2-7; cdr3_length: 15; cdr3_aa: CASSPPGQGVYEQYF; cdr3_nt: TGCGCCAGCAGTCCCCCGGGACAGGGGGTCTACGAGCAGTACTTC
v_call: TRBV28; clone_size: NA; d_call: NA; j_call: TRBJ1-5; cdr3_length: 15; cdr3_aa: CASSSDTYSNQPQHF; cdr3_nt: TGTGCCAGCAGCTCCGACACATATAGCAATCAGCCCCAGCATTTT
v_call: TRBV19; clone_size: NA; d_call: NA; j_call: TRBJ2-7; cdr3_length: 16; cdr3_aa: CASSILGAGLPYEQYF; cdr3_nt: TGTGCCAGTAGTATACTGGGGGCGGGACTACCCTACGAGCAGTACTTC
v_call: TRBV19; clone_size: NA; d_call: TRBD1; j_call: TRBJ1-1; cdr3_length: 19; cdr3_aa: CASSSWAVGTGRMNTEAFF; cdr3_nt: TGTGCCAGTAGTTCATGGGCCGTGGGGACAGGGAGAATGAACACTGAAGCTTTCTTT
v_call: TRBV9; clone_size: NA; d_call: TRBD1; j_call: TRBJ2-7; cdr3_length: 13; cdr3_aa: CASSFGTVGEQYF; cdr3_nt: TGTGCCAGCAGCTTCGGGACAGTGGGGGAGCAGTACTTC
v_call: TRBV28; clone_size: NA; d_call: NA; j_call: TRBJ2-7; cdr3_length: 13; cdr3_aa: CASSFRDSLGQYF; cdr3_nt: TGTGCCAGCAGTTTTCGTGACTCCCTAGGGCAGTACTTC
v_call: TRBV7-2; clone_size: NA; d_call: NA; j_call: TRBJ2-3; cdr3_length: 14; cdr3_aa: CASSLRSYTDTQYF; cdr3_nt: TGTGCCAGCAGCTTAAGGAGTTACACAGATACGCAGTATTTT
v_call: TRBV11-1; clone_size: NA; d_call: NA; j_call: TRBJ1-2; cdr3_length: 13; cdr3_aa: CASSSTGGYGYTF; cdr3_nt: TGTGCCAGCAGTAGTACAGGAGGCTATGGCTACACCTTC
v_call: TRBV13; clone_size: NA; d_call: NA; j_call: TRBJ1-4; cdr3_length: 15; cdr3_aa: CASSPQLGPNEKLFF; cdr3_nt: TGTGCCAGCAGCCCCCAGCTCGGGCCCAATGAAAAACTGTTTTTT
v_call: TRBV2; clone_size: NA; d_call: NA; j_call: TRBJ2-1; cdr3_length: 13; cdr3_aa: CASRRGPYNEQFF; cdr3_nt: TGTGCCAGCAGAAGGGGTCCCTACAATGAGCAGTTCTTC
v_call: TRBV5-6; clone_size: NA; d_call: TRBD2; j_call: TRBJ2-2; cdr3_length: 15; cdr3_aa: CASSPMAGGTGELFF; cdr3_nt: TGTGCCAGCAGCCCAATGGCGGGGGGAACCGGGGAGCTGTTTTTT
v_call: TRBV27; clone_size: NA; d_call: TRBD1; j_call: TRBJ1-5; cdr3_length: 14; cdr3_aa: CASSFARGDEPQHF; cdr3_nt: TGTGCCAGCAGTTTTGCCAGGGGGGACGAGCCCCAGCATTTT
v_call: TRBV10-3; clone_size: NA; d_call: TRBD2; j_call: TRBJ2-3; cdr3_length: 17; cdr3_aa: CAISDFLAGGSTDTQYF; cdr3_nt: TGTGCCATCAGTGATTTCCTAGCGGGAGGGAGCACAGATACGCAGTATTTT
v_call: TRBV13; clone_size: NA; d_call: NA; j_call: TRBJ2-1; cdr3_length: 16; cdr3_aa: CASSLGTPPLAGASFF; cdr3_nt: TGTGCCAGCAGCTTAGGGACACCTCCCCTTGCGGGTGCTTCTTTCTTC
v_call: TRBV6-5; clone_size: NA; d_call: TRBD1; j_call: TRBJ1-1; cdr3_length: 13; cdr3_aa: CASSLGQGDEAFF; cdr3_nt: TGTGCCAGCAGCCTCGGACAGGGTGATGAAGCTTTCTTT
v_call: TRBV13; clone_size: once; d_call: TRBD2; j_call: TRBJ2-4; cdr3_length: 13; cdr3_aa: CASSSRTSAYQYF; cdr3_nt: TGTGCCAGCAGCTCCCGGACTAGCGCGTACCAGTACTTC
v_call: TRBV12-1; clone_size: NA; d_call: NA; j_call: TRBJ2-1; cdr3_length: 18; cdr3_aa: CASSFHPLAGASYNEQFF; cdr3_nt: TGTGCCAGCAGCTTCCACCCACTAGCGGGAGCCTCCTACAATGAGCAGTTCTTC
v_call: TRBV27; clone_size: NA; d_call: TRBD2; j_call: TRBJ2-1; cdr3_length: 17; cdr3_aa: CASSLPPAGDLRNEQFF; cdr3_nt: TGTGCCAGCAGTTTACCCCCGGCGGGAGACCTGAGGAATGAGCAGTTCTTC
v_call: TRBV30; clone_size: NA; d_call: TRBD1; j_call: TRBJ1-2; cdr3_length: 12; cdr3_aa: CAWGGQGYGYTF; cdr3_nt: TGTGCCTGGGGGGGACAGGGGTATGGCTACACCTTC
v_call: TRBV5-4; clone_size: NA; d_call: NA; j_call: TRBJ2-1; cdr3_length: 13; cdr3_aa: CASSLDRVNEQFF; cdr3_nt: TGTGCCAGCAGCTTGGACAGGGTCAATGAGCAGTTCTTC
v_call: TRBV28; clone_size: NA; d_call: NA; j_call: TRBJ2-7; cdr3_length: 16; cdr3_aa: CASSLVYGAGTYEQYF; cdr3_nt: TGTGCCAGCAGTTTAGTGTACGGGGCAGGAACCTACGAGCAGTACTTC
v_call: TRBV19; clone_size: NA; d_call: TRBD1; j_call: TRBJ1-2; cdr3_length: 12; cdr3_aa: CASMGQGLGYTF; cdr3_nt: TGTGCCAGTATGGGACAGGGGTTAGGCTACACCTTC
v_call: TRBV9; clone_size: once; d_call: NA; j_call: TRBJ2-1; cdr3_length: 13; cdr3_aa: CASSVGGSNEQFF; cdr3_nt: TGTGCCAGCAGCGTAGGGGGGAGTAATGAGCAGTTCTTC
v_call: TRBV28; clone_size: NA; d_call: NA; j_call: TRBJ2-7; cdr3_length: 13; cdr3_aa: CASSFTGDYEQYF; cdr3_nt: TGTGCCAGCAGTTTTACGGGTGACTACGAGCAGTACTTC
v_call: TRBV29-1; clone_size: NA; d_call: NA; j_call: TRBJ2-2; cdr3_length: 13; cdr3_aa: CSVVSRDTGELFF; cdr3_nt: TGCAGCGTTGTATCCAGGGACACCGGGGAGCTGTTTTTT
v_call: TRBV6-4; clone_size: NA; d_call: NA; j_call: TRBJ1-1; cdr3_length: 14; cdr3_aa: CASSDVLWGTEAFF; cdr3_nt: TGTGCCAGCAGTGATGTCCTTTGGGGCACTGAAGCTTTCTTT
v_call: TRBV7-9; clone_size: NA; d_call: NA; j_call: TRBJ2-5; cdr3_length: 14; cdr3_aa: CASSPREGRETQYF; cdr3_nt: TGTGCCAGCAGCCCCAGAGAGGGGCGGGAGACCCAGTACTTC
v_call: TRBV9; clone_size: NA; d_call: TRBD2; j_call: TRBJ2-1; cdr3_length: 16; cdr3_aa: CASSVGGRAVYNEQFF; cdr3_nt: TGTGCCAGCAGCGTAGGCGGGAGGGCCGTGTACAATGAGCAGTTCTTC
v_call: TRBV2; clone_size: NA; d_call: NA; j_call: TRBJ2-7; cdr3_length: 15; cdr3_aa: CASSDRDTYTYEQYF; cdr3_nt: TGTGCCAGCAGTGACCGGGACACTTACACCTACGAGCAGTACTTC
v_call: TRBV9; clone_size: NA; d_call: NA; j_call: TRBJ2-1; cdr3_length: 21; cdr3_aa: CASSNREAALGGRVSYNEQFF; cdr3_nt: TGTGCCAGCAGCAACAGGGAAGCCGCTTTAGGGGGGAGGGTTTCCTACAATGAGCAGTTCTTC
v_call: TRBV27; clone_size: once; d_call: NA; j_call: TRBJ2-1; cdr3_length: 15; cdr3_aa: CASSYLLGQAYEQFF; cdr3_nt: TGTGCCAGCAGTTACCTGCTTGGTCAAGCCTATGAGCAGTTCTTC
v_call: TRBV9; clone_size: NA; d_call: NA; j_call: TRBJ2-6; cdr3_length: 20; cdr3_aa: CASSVALAGNDHSGANVLTF; cdr3_nt: TGTGCCAGCAGCGTAGCTCTGGCGGGCAACGACCACTCTGGGGCCAACGTCCTGACTTTC
v_call: TRBV7-2; clone_size: NA; d_call: NA; j_call: TRBJ2-1; cdr3_length: 16; cdr3_aa: CASSRSPGGAYNEQFF; cdr3_nt: TGTGCCAGCAGCCGCAGTCCGGGCGGGGCCTACAATGAGCAGTTCTTC
v_call: TRBV27; clone_size: NA; d_call: TRBD1; j_call: TRBJ1-1; cdr3_length: 17; cdr3_aa: CASSLETGGPASAEAFF; cdr3_nt: TGTGCCAGCAGTTTGGAGACAGGGGGGCCTGCGTCGGCTGAAGCTTTCTTT
v_call: TRBV10-3; clone_size: NA; d_call: NA; j_call: TRBJ2-2; cdr3_length: 15; cdr3_aa: CATRGGGEDTGELFF; cdr3_nt: TGTGCCACCCGAGGGGGGGGCGAGGACACCGGGGAGCTGTTTTTT
v_call: TRBV7-8; clone_size: NA; d_call: NA; j_call: TRBJ1-1; cdr3_length: 15; cdr3_aa: CASSPLVRGGTEAFF; cdr3_nt: TGTGCCAGCAGCCCCCTGGTGCGGGGGGGCACTGAAGCTTTCTTT
v_call: TRBV25-1; clone_size: NA; d_call: NA; j_call: TRBJ2-1; cdr3_length: 12; cdr3_aa: CASSASFNEQFF; cdr3_nt: TGTGCCAGCAGTGCAAGTTTCAATGAGCAGTTCTTC
v_call: TRBV4-1; clone_size: NA; d_call: NA; j_call: TRBJ2-1; cdr3_length: 15; cdr3_aa: CASSQDRSYEFGGFF; cdr3_nt: TGCGCCAGCAGCCAAGATCGAAGTTACGAGTTCGGGGGGTTCTTC
v_call: TRBV7-9; clone_size: NA; d_call: TRBD2; j_call: TRBJ2-1; cdr3_length: 17; cdr3_aa: CASSLGGEERGHNEQFF; cdr3_nt: TGTGCCAGCAGCCTAGGGGGAGAGGAGCGGGGGCACAATGAGCAGTTCTTC
v_call: TRBV4-1; clone_size: NA; d_call: TRBD1; j_call: TRBJ1-1; cdr3_length: 16; cdr3_aa: CASSQGVQGTHTEAFF; cdr3_nt: TGCGCCAGCAGCCAAGGCGTACAGGGGACCCACACTGAAGCTTTCTTT
v_call: TRBV13; clone_size: NA; d_call: NA; j_call: TRBJ2-3; cdr3_length: 16; cdr3_aa: CASSPEGQGSTDTQYF; cdr3_nt: TGTGCCAGCAGCCCCGAAGGGCAGGGATCCACAGATACGCAGTATTTT
v_call: TRBV4-1; clone_size: NA; d_call: NA; j_call: TRBJ2-7; cdr3_length: 14; cdr3_aa: CASSQGWGTYEQYF; cdr3_nt: TGCGCCAGCAGCCAAGGATGGGGAACCTACGAGCAGTACTTC
v_call: TRBV27; clone_size: NA; d_call: TRBD1; j_call: TRBJ1-4; cdr3_length: 14; cdr3_aa: CASSHRQGMEKLFF; cdr3_nt: TGTGCCAGCAGTCACAGACAGGGTATGGAAAAACTGTTTTTT
v_call: TRBV21-1; clone_size: NA; d_call: NA; j_call: TRBJ2-7; cdr3_length: 15; cdr3_aa: CASSKDGSPPAEQYF; cdr3_nt: TGTGCCAGCAGCAAAGATGGCAGTCCCCCGGCCGAGCAGTACTTC
v_call: TRBV28; clone_size: NA; d_call: NA; j_call: TRBJ1-5; cdr3_length: 12; cdr3_aa: CASSPENQPQHF; cdr3_nt: TGTGCCAGCAGTCCGGAAAATCAGCCCCAGCATTTT
v_call: TRBV2; clone_size: once; d_call: NA; j_call: TRBJ1-5; cdr3_length: 16; cdr3_aa: CASSEARGLSKPPQHF; cdr3_nt: TGTGCCAGCAGTGAAGCGAGGGGCCTCTCAAAGCCGCCCCAGCATTTT
v_call: TRBV5-1; clone_size: NA; d_call: NA; j_call: TRBJ1-1; cdr3_length: 14; cdr3_aa: CASSPPAMNTEAFF; cdr3_nt: TGCGCCAGCAGCCCCCCGGCTATGAACACTGAAGCTTTCTTT
v_call: TRBV7-8; clone_size: NA; d_call: TRBD2; j_call: TRBJ2-1; cdr3_length: 17; cdr3_aa: CASSLEVRLADYNEQFF; cdr3_nt: TGTGCCAGCAGCTTAGAGGTTAGACTAGCGGACTACAATGAGCAGTTCTTC